The rows below give T cell receptor beta chains drawn from one sample of a study of control samples from healthy donors and cancer patients. The data were produced by immunoSEQ multiplex PCR, yet TCRdb's version contains in-frame clones alone and is incomplete. The sample has about 95,000 clones, approximately 91% seen once; the top ten hold roughly 0.9%. Sequencing was performed on blood. The receptor set was obtained from a woman in her 30s in good health. CDR3s include the opening cysteine and the closing phenylalanine or tryptophan. The D gene is left open where the match is weak. Rows may omit the clone size; those that give it use once, few, many or a size class.

length: 12
J: TRBJ2-7
D: NA
size: NA
V: TRBV4-1
CDR3: CASSHNGYEQYF
DNA: TGCGCCAGCAGCCACAATGGCTACGAGCAGTACTTC

length: 14
J: TRBJ1-2
D: NA
size: NA
V: TRBV5-6
CDR3: CASRGRGFNYGYTF
DNA: TGTGCCAGCAGAGGGCGGGGGTTTAACTATGGCTACACCTTC

length: 15
J: TRBJ2-6
D: NA
size: NA
V: TRBV4-1
CDR3: CASSPGRSGANVLTF
DNA: TGCGCCAGCAGCCCGGGACGCTCTGGGGCCAACGTCCTGACTTTC

length: 16
J: TRBJ2-3
D: NA
size: once
V: TRBV6-5
CDR3: CASSYSNQGGSDTQYF
DNA: TGTGCCAGCAGTTACTCGAATCAGGGGGGGTCAGATACGCAGTATTTT

length: 11
J: TRBJ1-4
D: NA
size: few
V: TRBV29-1
CDR3: CSVRDGEKLFF
DNA: TGCAGCGTCCGAGACGGGGAAAAACTGTTTTTT

length: 14
J: TRBJ2-3
D: TRBD1
size: NA
V: TRBV27
CDR3: CASSLGTATDTQYF
DNA: TGTGCCAGCAGTCTCGGGACAGCGACAGATACGCAGTATTTT

length: 15
J: TRBJ1-1
D: NA
size: NA
V: TRBV5-8
CDR3: CASSSGFGDTTEAFF
DNA: TGTGCCAGCAGCTCGGGATTCGGGGACACCACTGAAGCTTTCTTT

length: 12
J: TRBJ1-2
D: NA
size: NA
V: TRBV10-3
CDR3: CAISEPNFGYTF
DNA: TGTGCCATCAGTGAGCCTAACTTTGGCTACACCTTC

length: 16
J: TRBJ1-1
D: NA
size: NA
V: TRBV7-3
CDR3: CASSLTGGPRPTEAFF
DNA: TGTGCCAGCAGCTTAACTGGGGGCCCGAGGCCGACTGAAGCTTTCTTT

length: 14
J: TRBJ1-1
D: NA
size: NA
V: TRBV5-4
CDR3: CASSPDLANTEAFF
DNA: TGTGCCAGCAGCCCTGATTTGGCGAACACTGAAGCTTTCTTT

length: 22
J: TRBJ2-3
D: NA
size: NA
V: TRBV21-1
CDR3: CASSGDPGGRVVLYYGTDTQYF
DNA: TGTGCCAGCAGCGGGGACCCTGGGGGTAGGGTCGTCCTTTACTATGGGACAGATACGCAGTATTTT

length: 15
J: TRBJ1-1
D: TRBD1
size: NA
V: TRBV2
CDR3: CASRIDRVTVTEAFF
DNA: TGTGCCAGCAGAATCGACAGGGTGACGGTCACTGAAGCTTTCTTT

length: 14
J: TRBJ2-5
D: NA
size: NA
V: TRBV18
CDR3: CASSRETGRMTQYF
DNA: TGTGCCAGCTCACGGGAGACAGGTCGGATGACCCAGTACTTC

length: 13
J: TRBJ1-6
D: NA
size: NA
V: TRBV30
CDR3: CAWNSQGGSPLHF
DNA: TGTGCCTGGAATAGTCAGGGCGGATCACCCCTCCACTTT

length: 16
J: TRBJ2-7
D: NA
size: NA
V: TRBV13
CDR3: CASSLEGNPPGYEQYF
DNA: TGTGCCAGCAGCTTAGAAGGTAATCCCCCAGGCTACGAGCAGTACTTC

length: 13
J: TRBJ1-5
D: NA
size: NA
V: TRBV6-5
CDR3: CANPRPRNQPQHF
DNA: TGTGCCAATCCCCGGCCCAGGAATCAGCCCCAGCATTTT

length: 14
J: TRBJ1-6
D: NA
size: NA
V: TRBV29-1
CDR3: CSVPIGSTNSPLHF
DNA: TGCAGCGTCCCGATTGGCAGTACTAATTCACCCCTCCACTTT

length: 15
J: TRBJ1-2
D: TRBD1
size: NA
V: TRBV7-2
CDR3: CASSTPRQGGGGYTF
DNA: TGTGCCAGCAGCACCCCGCGACAGGGAGGGGGCGGCTACACCTTC

length: 18
J: TRBJ2-2
D: NA
size: NA
V: TRBV5-8
CDR3: CASNPILRITKGAGELFF
DNA: TGTGCCAGCAACCCTATTCTACGGATAACGAAGGGAGCCGGGGAGCTGTTTTTT

length: 13
J: TRBJ1-1
D: NA
size: NA
V: TRBV29-1
CDR3: CSTRQITHTEAFF
DNA: TGCAGCACCCGACAGATAACACACACTGAAGCTTTCTTT

length: 13
J: TRBJ1-2
D: NA
size: NA
V: TRBV7-3
CDR3: CASSFDKNYGYTF
DNA: TGTGCCAGCAGCTTCGACAAGAACTATGGCTACACCTTC

length: 16
J: TRBJ1-1
D: NA
size: NA
V: TRBV6-1
CDR3: CASSGWGNERNTEAFF
DNA: TGTGCCAGCAGTGGGTGGGGGAACGAGCGGAACACTGAAGCTTTCTTT

length: 11
J: TRBJ2-7
D: NA
size: NA
V: TRBV5-1
CDR3: CASSLGLEQYF
DNA: TGCGCCAGCAGCTTGGGGCTCGAGCAGTACTTC

length: 17
J: TRBJ1-3
D: NA
size: NA
V: TRBV4-1
CDR3: CASSQVGLQAGGNTIYF
DNA: TGCGCCAGCAGCCAAGTGGGTCTACAGGCAGGAGGAAACACCATATATTTT

length: 14
J: TRBJ1-1
D: NA
size: NA
V: TRBV6-5
CDR3: CASTYFGAGTEAFF
DNA: TGTGCCAGCACCTATTTTGGGGCTGGCACTGAAGCTTTCTTT

length: 12
J: TRBJ1-2
D: NA
size: NA
V: TRBV10-3
CDR3: CAISVGNYGYTF
DNA: TGTGCCATCAGTGTCGGTAACTATGGCTACACCTTC

length: 15
J: TRBJ1-3
D: NA
size: NA
V: TRBV6-5
CDR3: CATYSAQTSGNTIYF
DNA: TGTGCCACCTACAGCGCACAAACTTCCGGGAACACCATATATTTT

length: 16
J: TRBJ1-1
D: NA
size: NA
V: TRBV5-1
CDR3: CASSFLPQGQNTEAFF
DNA: TGCGCCAGCAGCTTCCTACCACAGGGACAGAACACTGAAGCTTTCTTT

length: 16
J: TRBJ2-1
D: TRBD2
size: NA
V: TRBV7-2
CDR3: CASSYRTSGGPLEQFF
DNA: TGTGCCAGCAGCTACCGGACTAGCGGGGGGCCTCTTGAGCAGTTCTTC

length: 14
J: TRBJ1-1
D: NA
size: NA
V: TRBV6-5
CDR3: CASSYGTPNTEAFF
DNA: TGTGCCAGCAGTTACGGGACTCCGAACACTGAAGCTTTCTTT

length: 19
J: TRBJ1-2
D: NA
size: NA
V: TRBV30
CDR3: CAWSGGEGVFSVNSNGYTF
DNA: TGTGCCTGGAGTGGGGGGGAGGGGGTCTTCTCGGTCAATAGCAATGGCTACACCTTC

length: 15
J: TRBJ1-1
D: NA
size: NA
V: TRBV4-1
CDR3: CASSQVTVMNTEAFF
DNA: TGCGCCAGCAGCCAAGTGACGGTAATGAACACTGAAGCTTTCTTT

length: 15
J: TRBJ2-3
D: TRBD1
size: NA
V: TRBV5-1
CDR3: CASSSGQGATDTQYF
DNA: TGCGCCAGCAGCTCCGGACAGGGGGCCACAGATACGCAGTATTTT

length: 16
J: TRBJ2-1
D: TRBD2
size: NA
V: TRBV4-1
CDR3: CASSYLLAGAYNEQFF
DNA: TGCGCCAGCAGCTACTTACTAGCGGGGGCCTACAATGAGCAGTTCTTC

length: 13
J: TRBJ2-7
D: NA
size: NA
V: TRBV7-6
CDR3: CASSPLGAYEQYF
DNA: TGTGCCAGCAGCCCCCTAGGTGCCTACGAGCAGTACTTC

length: 13
J: TRBJ1-2
D: NA
size: NA
V: TRBV7-9
CDR3: CASSLSQRDGYTF
DNA: TGTGCCAGCAGCTTATCGCAGCGAGATGGCTACACCTTC

length: 16
J: TRBJ2-7
D: NA
size: NA
V: TRBV29-1
CDR3: CSVVTSGETSSYEQYF
DNA: TGCAGCGTAGTAACCTCAGGGGAAACCAGCTCCTACGAGCAGTACTTC

length: 15
J: TRBJ1-2
D: NA
size: NA
V: TRBV5-1
CDR3: CASSYGPLNSYGYTF
DNA: TGCGCCAGCAGTTATGGACCGCTGAACAGCTATGGCTACACCTTC

length: 14
J: TRBJ2-1
D: NA
size: NA
V: TRBV10-1
CDR3: CASSPKNGGKVRFF
DNA: TGCGCCAGCAGCCCAAAAAATGGGGGGAAGGTGCGTTTCTTC

length: 15
J: TRBJ1-5
D: TRBD1
size: NA
V: TRBV5-6
CDR3: CASSSADREYQPQHF
DNA: TGTGCCAGCAGCTCAGCGGACAGGGAATATCAGCCCCAGCATTTT

length: 17
J: TRBJ2-1
D: NA
size: NA
V: TRBV7-2
CDR3: CASSLGRRGSSYNEQFF
DNA: TGTGCCAGCAGCTTAGGCAGGCGCGGCAGCTCCTACAATGAGCAGTTCTTC

length: 20
J: TRBJ1-1
D: NA
size: many
V: TRBV3-1/TRBV3-2
CDR3: CASSQESPDSPQSWNTEAFF
DNA: TGTGCCAGCAGCCAAGAGAGCCCGGACAGCCCACAATCTTGGAACACTGAAGCTTTCTTT

length: 12
J: TRBJ1-1
D: TRBD1
size: NA
V: TRBV19
CDR3: CASRQGYTEAFF
DNA: TGTGCCAGTAGACAGGGGTACACTGAAGCTTTCTTT

length: 14
J: TRBJ1-5
D: NA
size: NA
V: TRBV2
CDR3: CASSEGLSAQPQHF
DNA: TGTGCCAGCAGTGAGGGACTCTCGGCACAGCCCCAGCATTTT